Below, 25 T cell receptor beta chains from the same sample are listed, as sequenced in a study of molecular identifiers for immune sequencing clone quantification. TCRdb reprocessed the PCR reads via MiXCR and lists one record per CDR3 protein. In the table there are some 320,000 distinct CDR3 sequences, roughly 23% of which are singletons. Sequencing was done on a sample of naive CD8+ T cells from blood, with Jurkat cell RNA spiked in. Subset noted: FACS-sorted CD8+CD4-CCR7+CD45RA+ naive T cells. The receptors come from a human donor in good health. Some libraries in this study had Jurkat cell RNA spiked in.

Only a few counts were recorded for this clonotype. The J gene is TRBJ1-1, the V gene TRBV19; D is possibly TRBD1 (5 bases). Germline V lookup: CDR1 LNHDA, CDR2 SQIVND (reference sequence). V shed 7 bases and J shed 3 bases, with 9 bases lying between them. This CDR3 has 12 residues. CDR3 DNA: TGTGCCAGTAATCTAGGGGACACTGAAGCTTTCTTT. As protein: CASNLGDTEAFF. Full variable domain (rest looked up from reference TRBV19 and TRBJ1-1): DGGITQSPKYLFRKEGQNVTLSCEQNLNHDAMYWYRQDPGQGLRLIYYSQIVNDFQKGDIAEGYSVSREKKESFPLTVTSAQKNPTAFYLCASNLGDTEAFFGQGTRLTVV.

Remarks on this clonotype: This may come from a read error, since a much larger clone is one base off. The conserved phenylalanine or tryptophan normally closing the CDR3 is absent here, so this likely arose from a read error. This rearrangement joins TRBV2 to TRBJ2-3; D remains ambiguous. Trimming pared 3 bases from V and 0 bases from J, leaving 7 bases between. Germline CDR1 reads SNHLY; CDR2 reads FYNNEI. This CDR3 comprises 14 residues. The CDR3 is CASSDPGSTDTQYS. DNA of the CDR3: TGTGCCAGCAGTGACCCTGGAAGCACAGATACGCAGTATTCT.

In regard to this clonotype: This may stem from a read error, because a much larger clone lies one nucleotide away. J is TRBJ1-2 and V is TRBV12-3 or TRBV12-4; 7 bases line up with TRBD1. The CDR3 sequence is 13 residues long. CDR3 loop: CASSLGGGHGCTF. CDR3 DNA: TGTGCCAGCAGTTTAGGAGGGGGCCATGGCTGCACCTTC.

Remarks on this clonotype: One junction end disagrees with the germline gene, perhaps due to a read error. The CDR3 protein is CASSLSQGPGNVQYF. In nucleotides, the CDR3 is TGTGCCAGCAGCTTAAGTCAGGGGCCGGGAAACGTTCAGTACTTC. The chain carries TRBV13 and TRBJ2-4; D might be TRBD1 (6 bases). Per the germline V gene, CDR1 is PRHDT and CDR2 is FYEKMQ (reference sequence). The CDR3 length is 15 residues. Variable domain in full (rest from reference TRBV13 and TRBJ2-4): AAGVIQSPRHLIKEKRETATLKCYPIPRHDTVYWYQQGPGQDPQFLISFYEKMQSDKGSIPDRFSAQQFSDYHSELNMSSLELGDSALYFCASSLSQGPGNVQYFGAGTRLSVL.

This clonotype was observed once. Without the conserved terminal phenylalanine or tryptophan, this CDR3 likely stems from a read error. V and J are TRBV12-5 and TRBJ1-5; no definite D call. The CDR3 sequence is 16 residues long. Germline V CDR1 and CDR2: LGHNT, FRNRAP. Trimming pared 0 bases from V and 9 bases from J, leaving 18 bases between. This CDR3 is CASGLVKADGYSPQHL. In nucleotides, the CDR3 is TGTGCTAGTGGTTTGGTAAAGGCGGATGGGTATTCGCCCCAGCATCTT.

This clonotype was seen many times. The CDR3 here is CASSQDSGNGSPLHF. In DNA form, the CDR3 reads TGCGCCAGCAGCCAAGATTCGGGGAACGGTTCACCCCTCCACTTT. The chain joins TRBV4-3 to TRBJ1-6, with unresolved D. The CDR3 contains 15 residues. Per the germline V gene, CDR1 is LGHNA and CDR2 is YSLEER. V lost 0 bases to trimming and J lost 9 bases, with 12 bases between them.

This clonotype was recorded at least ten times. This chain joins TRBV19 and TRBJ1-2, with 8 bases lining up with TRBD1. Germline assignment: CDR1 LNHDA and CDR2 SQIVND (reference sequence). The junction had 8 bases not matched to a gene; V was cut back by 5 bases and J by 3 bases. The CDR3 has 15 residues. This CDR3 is CASSQGTGGDYGYTF. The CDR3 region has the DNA TGTGCCAGTAGTCAAGGGACAGGAGGAGACTATGGCTACACCTTC. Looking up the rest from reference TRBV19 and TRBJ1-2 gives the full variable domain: DGGITQSPKYLFRKEGQNVTLSCEQNLNHDAMYWYRQDPGQGLRLIYYSQIVNDFQKGDIAEGYSVSREKKESFPLTVTSAQKNPTAFYLCASSQGTGGDYGYTFGSGTRLTVV.

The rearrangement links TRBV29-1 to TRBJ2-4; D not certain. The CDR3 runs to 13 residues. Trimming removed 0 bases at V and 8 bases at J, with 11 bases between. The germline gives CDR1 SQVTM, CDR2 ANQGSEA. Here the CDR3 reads CSVEEVGRDIQYF. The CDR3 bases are TGCAGCGTTGAAGAGGTGGGCCGAGACATTCAGTACTTC.

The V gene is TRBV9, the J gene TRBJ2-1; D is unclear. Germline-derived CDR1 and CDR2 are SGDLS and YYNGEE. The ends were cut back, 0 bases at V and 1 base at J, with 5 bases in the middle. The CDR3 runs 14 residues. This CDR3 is CASSVAGSYNEQFF. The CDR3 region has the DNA TGTGCCAGCAGCGTAGCGGGTTCCTACAATGAGCAGTTCTTC.

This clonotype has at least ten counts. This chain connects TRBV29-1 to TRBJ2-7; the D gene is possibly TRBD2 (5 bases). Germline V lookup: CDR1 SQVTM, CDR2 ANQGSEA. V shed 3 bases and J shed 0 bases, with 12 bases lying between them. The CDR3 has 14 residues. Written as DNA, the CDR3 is TGCAGCGTTGAGGAGGCAGGCAGCTCCTACGAGCAGTACTTC. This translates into CSVEEAGSSYEQYF.

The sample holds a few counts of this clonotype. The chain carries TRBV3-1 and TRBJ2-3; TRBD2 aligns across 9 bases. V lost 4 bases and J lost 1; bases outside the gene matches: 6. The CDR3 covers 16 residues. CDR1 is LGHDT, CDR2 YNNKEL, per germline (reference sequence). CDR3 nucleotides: TGTGCCAGCAGCCCCGGACTAGCGCGGGGCACAGATACGCAGTATTTT. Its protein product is CASSPGLARGTDTQYF.

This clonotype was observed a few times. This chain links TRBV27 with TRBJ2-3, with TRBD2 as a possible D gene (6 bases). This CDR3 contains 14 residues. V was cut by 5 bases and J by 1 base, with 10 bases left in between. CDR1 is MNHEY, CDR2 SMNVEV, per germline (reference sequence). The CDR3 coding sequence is TGTGCCAGCAGTCCAAGACTAGGCACAGATACGCAGTATTTT. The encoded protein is CASSPRLGTDTQYF.

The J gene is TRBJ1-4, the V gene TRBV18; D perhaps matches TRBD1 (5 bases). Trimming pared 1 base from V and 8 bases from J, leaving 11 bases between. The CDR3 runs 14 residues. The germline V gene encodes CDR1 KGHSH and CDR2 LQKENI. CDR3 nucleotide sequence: TGTGCCAGCTCACCACAAGGGGCGGACGAAAAACTGTTTTTT. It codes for CASSPQGADEKLFF.

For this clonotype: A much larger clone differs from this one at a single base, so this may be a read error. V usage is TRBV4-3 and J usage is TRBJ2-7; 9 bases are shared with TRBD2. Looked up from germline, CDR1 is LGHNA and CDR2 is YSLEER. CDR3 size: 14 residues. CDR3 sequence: CASSQLTSGYEQCF. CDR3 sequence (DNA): TGCGCCAGCAGCCAACTGACTAGCGGCTACGAGCAGTGCTTC.

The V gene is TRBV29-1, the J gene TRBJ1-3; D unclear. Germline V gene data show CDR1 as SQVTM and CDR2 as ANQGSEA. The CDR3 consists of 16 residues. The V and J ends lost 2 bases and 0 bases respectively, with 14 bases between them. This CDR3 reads CSVEQDWTDSGNTIYF. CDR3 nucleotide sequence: TGCAGCGTTGAACAGGACTGGACTGACTCTGGAAACACCATATATTTT.

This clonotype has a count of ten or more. The CDR3 nucleotides are TGCGCCAGCAGCTTAGGGACTAGCGGGAGTTCAGATACGCAGTATTTT. This encodes CASSLGTSGSSDTQYF. This rearrangement joins TRBV5-1 to TRBJ2-3; 14 bases align to TRBD2. CDR1 and CDR2 from the germline V gene are SGHRS and YFSETQ. V was clipped by 2 bases and J by 4 bases; unmatched bases: 3. CDR3 size: 16 residues.

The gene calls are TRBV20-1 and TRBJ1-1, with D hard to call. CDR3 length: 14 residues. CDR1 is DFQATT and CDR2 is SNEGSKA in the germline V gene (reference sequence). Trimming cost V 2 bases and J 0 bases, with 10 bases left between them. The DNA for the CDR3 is TGCAGTGCTAGACATTCCATTATGAACACTGAAGCTTTCTTT. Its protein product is CSARHSIMNTEAFF.

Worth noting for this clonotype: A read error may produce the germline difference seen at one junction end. CDR3 sequence reads: CASIYSDSQETQYF. The CDR3 DNA reads as TGTGCCAGCATTTACTCGGACAGCCAAGAGACCCAGTACTTC. The chain joins TRBV6-5 to TRBJ2-5; possibly TRBD1 for D (6 bases). Germline V CDR1 and CDR2: MNHEY, SVGAGI. The CDR3 runs 14 residues.

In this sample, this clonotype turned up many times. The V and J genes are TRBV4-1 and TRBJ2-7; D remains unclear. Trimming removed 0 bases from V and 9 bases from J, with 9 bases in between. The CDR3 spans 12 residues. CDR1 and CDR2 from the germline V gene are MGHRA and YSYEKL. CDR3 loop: CASSQDGPRQYF. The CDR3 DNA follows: TGCGCCAGCAGCCAAGATGGGCCGAGGCAGTACTTC.

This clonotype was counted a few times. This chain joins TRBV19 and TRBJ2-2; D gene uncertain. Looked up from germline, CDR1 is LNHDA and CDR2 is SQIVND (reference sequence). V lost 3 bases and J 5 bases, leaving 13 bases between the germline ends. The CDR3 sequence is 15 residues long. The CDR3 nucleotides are TGTGCCAGTAGTATCCTGGGCAGGACGACCGGGGAGCTGTTTTTT. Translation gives CASSILGRTTGELFF.

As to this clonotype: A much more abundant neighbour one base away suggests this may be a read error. The CDR3 is CSVENGGGVSYGYTF. The CDR3 DNA reads as TGCAGCGTTGAAAATGGCGGGGGAGTCAGCTATGGCTACACCTTC. The chain couples TRBV29-1 to TRBJ1-2; D might be TRBD1 (5 bases). Germline V CDR1 and CDR2: SQVTM, ANQGSEA. Trimming took off 2 bases at V and 4 bases at J, with 17 bases between the two ends. This CDR3 has 15 residues.

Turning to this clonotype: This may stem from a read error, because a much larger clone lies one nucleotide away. Here the CDR3 reads CASRPGHLYNEQSF. For the CDR3, the DNA is TGTGCCAGCAGACCGGGACACCTATACAATGAGCAGTCCTTC. The chain recombines TRBV28 with TRBJ2-1, with a possible D match to TRBD1 (6 bases). Germline V gene sequence: CDR1 MDHEN, CDR2 SYDVKM. The CDR3 runs 14 residues.

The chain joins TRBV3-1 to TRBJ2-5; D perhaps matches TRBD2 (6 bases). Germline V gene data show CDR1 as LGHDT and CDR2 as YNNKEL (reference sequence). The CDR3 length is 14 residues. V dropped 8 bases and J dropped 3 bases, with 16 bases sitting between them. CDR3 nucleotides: TGTGCCAGCTCTGGAGGGGCTACTGAAGAGACCCAGTACTTC. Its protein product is CASSGGATEETQYF.

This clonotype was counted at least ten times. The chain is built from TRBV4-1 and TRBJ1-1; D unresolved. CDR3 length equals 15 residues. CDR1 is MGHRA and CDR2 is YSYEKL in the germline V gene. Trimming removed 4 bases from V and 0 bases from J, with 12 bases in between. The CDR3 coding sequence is TGCGCCAGCAGCCGAATCAGTAACCTGAACACTGAAGCTTTCTTT. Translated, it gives CASSRISNLNTEAFF.

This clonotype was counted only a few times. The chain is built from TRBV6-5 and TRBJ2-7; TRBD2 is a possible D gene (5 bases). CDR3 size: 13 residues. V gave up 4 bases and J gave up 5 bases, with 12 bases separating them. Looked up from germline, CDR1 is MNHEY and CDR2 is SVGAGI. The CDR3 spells CASSWRVSDEQYF. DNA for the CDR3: TGTGCCAGCAGTTGGCGGGTAAGCGACGAGCAGTACTTC.